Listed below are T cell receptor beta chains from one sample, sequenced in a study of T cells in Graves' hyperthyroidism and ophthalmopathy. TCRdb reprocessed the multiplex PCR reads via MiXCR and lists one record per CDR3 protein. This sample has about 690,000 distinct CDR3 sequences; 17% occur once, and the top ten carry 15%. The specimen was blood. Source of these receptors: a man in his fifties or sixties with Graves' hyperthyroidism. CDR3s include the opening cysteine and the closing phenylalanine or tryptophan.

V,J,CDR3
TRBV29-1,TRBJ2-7,CSVPGLAGSYEQYF
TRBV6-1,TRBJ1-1,CASVATGNTEAFF
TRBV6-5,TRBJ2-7,CASSYSTHWNSYEQYF
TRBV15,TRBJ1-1,CATSRGADTEAFF
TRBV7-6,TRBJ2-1,CASSLAGTGLLHEQFF
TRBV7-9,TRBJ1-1,CASSSTGGLKAFF
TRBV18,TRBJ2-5,CASSRGERETQYF
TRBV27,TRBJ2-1,CVSTLSTGTPHNNERFF
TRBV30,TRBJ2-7,CAWSDPGTSGRIYEQYF
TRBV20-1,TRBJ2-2,CSARLENTGELFF
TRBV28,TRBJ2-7,CASSRVRDSIYEQYF
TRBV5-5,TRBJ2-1,CASSLELELSSYNEQFF
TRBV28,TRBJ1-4,CASSLSGTGFATNEKLFF
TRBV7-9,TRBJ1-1,CASSLTNPRDTEAFF
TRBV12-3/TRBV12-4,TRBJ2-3,CASSSSGLRTDTQYF
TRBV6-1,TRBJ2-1,CASSEIASGGINEQFF
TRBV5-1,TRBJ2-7,CASTSGFNEQYF
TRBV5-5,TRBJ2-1,CASSLAMATYNEQFF
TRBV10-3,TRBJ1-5,CAISESLQGGNQPQHF
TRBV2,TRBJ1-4,CASRDTGGANEKLFF
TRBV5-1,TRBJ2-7,CASSPGQYYDYEQYF
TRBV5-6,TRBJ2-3,CASSFLQGIGGSDTQYF